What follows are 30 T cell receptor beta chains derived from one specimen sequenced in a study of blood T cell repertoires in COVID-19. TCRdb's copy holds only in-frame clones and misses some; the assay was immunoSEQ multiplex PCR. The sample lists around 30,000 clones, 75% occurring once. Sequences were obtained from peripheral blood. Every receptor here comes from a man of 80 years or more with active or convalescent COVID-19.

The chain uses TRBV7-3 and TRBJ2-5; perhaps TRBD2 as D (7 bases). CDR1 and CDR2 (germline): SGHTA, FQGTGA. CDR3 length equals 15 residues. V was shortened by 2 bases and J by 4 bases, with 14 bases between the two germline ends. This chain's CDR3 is CASSLLGGQLETQYF. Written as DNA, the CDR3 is TGTGCCAGCAGCTTATTGGGGGGGCAGTTAGAGACCCAGTACTTC.

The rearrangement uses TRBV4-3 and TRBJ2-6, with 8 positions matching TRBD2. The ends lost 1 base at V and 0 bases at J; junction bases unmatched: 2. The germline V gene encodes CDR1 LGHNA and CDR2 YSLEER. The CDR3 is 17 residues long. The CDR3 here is CASSQAGGPSGANVLTF. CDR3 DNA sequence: TGCGCCAGCAGCCAAGCGGGAGGGCCCTCTGGGGCCAACGTCCTGACTTTC.

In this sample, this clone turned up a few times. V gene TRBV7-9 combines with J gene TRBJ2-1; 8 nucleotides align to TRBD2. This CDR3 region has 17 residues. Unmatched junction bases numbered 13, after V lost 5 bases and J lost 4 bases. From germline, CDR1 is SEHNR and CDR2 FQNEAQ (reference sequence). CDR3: CASSASRAGVLYNEQFF. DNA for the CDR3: TGTGCCAGCAGCGCTAGTCGAGCGGGAGTATTGTACAATGAGCAGTTCTTC. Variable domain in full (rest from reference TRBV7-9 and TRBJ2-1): DTGVSQNPRHKITKRGQNVTFRCDPISEHNRLYWYRQTLGQGPEFLTYFQNEAQLEKSRLLSDRFSAERPKGSFSTLEIQRTEQGDSAMYLCASSASRAGVLYNEQFFGPGTRLTVL.

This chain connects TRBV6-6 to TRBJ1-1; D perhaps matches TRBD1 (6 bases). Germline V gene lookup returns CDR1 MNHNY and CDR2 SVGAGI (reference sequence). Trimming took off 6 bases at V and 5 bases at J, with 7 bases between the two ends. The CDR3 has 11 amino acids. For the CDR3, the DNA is TGTGCCAGCAGAGGGGGTACTGAAGCTTTCTTT. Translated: CASRGGTEAFF.

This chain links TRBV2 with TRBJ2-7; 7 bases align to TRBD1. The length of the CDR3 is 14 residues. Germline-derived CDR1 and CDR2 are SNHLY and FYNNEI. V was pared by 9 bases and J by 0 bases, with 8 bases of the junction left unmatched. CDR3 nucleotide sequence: TGTGCCAGGGGACAGACAGGAACCTCCTACGAGCAGTACTTC. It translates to CARGQTGTSYEQYF.

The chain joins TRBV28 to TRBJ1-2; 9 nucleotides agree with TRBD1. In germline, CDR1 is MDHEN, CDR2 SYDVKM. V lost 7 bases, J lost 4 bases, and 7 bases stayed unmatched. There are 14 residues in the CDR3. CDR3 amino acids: CASIQGALSYGYTF. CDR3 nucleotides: TGTGCCAGCATACAGGGGGCGCTTAGCTATGGCTACACCTTC.

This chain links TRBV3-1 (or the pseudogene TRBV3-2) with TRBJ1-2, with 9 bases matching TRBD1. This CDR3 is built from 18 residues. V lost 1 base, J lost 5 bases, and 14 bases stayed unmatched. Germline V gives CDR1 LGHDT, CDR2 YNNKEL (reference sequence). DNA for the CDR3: TGTGCCAGCAGCCAAGCCGGACCAACCGGGACAGGGTTTTATGGCTACACCTTC. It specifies CASSQAGPTGTGFYGYTF.

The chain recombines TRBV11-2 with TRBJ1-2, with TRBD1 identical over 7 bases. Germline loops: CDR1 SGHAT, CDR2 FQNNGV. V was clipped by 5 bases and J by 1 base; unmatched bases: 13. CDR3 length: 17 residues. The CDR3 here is CASSPGTGVWGNYGYTF. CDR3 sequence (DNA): TGTGCCAGCAGCCCAGGAACAGGGGTTTGGGGTAACTATGGCTACACCTTC.

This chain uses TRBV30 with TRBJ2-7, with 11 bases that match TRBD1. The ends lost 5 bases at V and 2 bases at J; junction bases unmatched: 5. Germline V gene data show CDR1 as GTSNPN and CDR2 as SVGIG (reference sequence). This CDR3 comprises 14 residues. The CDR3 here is CAWAPGQGAYEQYF. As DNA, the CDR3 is TGTGCCTGGGCTCCGGGACAGGGGGCCTACGAGCAGTACTTC.

CDR3 in amino acids: CASSLTVGSSGNTIYF. The CDR3 region has the DNA TGCGCCAGCAGCTTAACAGTGGGGAGCTCTGGAAACACCATATATTTT. The chain joins TRBV5-1 to TRBJ1-3; D gene uncertain. This CDR3 has 16 residues. Trimming left V 2 bases short and J 0 bases short, with 12 bases between. The V gene's germline CDR1 is SGHRS and CDR2 YFSETQ.

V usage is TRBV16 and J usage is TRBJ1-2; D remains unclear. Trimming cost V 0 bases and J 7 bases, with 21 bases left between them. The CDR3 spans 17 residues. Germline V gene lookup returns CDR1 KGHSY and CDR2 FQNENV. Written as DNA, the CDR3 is TGTGCCAGCAGCCAATCGAACAGAGGGCGACTTGTTTTTGGCTACACCTTC. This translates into CASSQSNRGRLVFGYTF.

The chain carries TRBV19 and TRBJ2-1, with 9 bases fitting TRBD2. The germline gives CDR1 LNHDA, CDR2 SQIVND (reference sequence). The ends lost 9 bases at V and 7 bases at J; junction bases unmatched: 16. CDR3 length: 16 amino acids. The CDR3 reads CASGRVVSGRRNEQFF. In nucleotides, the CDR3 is TGTGCCAGCGGTCGGGTTGTAAGCGGGAGGAGGAATGAGCAGTTCTTC.

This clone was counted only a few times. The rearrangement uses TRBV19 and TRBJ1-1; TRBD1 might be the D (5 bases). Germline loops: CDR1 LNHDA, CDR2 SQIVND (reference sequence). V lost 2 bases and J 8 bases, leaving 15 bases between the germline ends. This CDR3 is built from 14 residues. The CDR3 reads CASSIIGQGAEAFF. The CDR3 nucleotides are TGTGCCAGTAGTATAATCGGGCAGGGCGCCGAAGCTTTCTTT.

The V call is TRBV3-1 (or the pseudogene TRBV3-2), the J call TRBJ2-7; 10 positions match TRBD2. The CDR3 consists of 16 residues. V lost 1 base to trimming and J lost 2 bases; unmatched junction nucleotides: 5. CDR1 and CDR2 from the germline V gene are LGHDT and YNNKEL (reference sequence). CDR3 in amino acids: CASSQGLAGDAYEQYF. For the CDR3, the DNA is TGTGCCAGCAGCCAAGGACTAGCGGGTGATGCCTACGAGCAGTACTTC.

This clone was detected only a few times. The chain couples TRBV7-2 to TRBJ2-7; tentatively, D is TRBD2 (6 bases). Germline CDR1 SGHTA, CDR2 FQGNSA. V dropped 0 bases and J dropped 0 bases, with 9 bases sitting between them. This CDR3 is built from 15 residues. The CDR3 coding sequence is TGTGCCAGCAGCTTAGCTTCTAGCGCCTCCTACGAGCAGTACTTC. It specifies CASSLASSASYEQYF. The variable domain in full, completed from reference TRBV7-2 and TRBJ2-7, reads GAGVSQSPSNKVTEKGKDVELRCDPISGHTALYWYRQSLGQGLEFLIYFQGNSAPDKSGLPSDRFSAERTGGSVSTLTIQRTQQEDSAVYLCASSLASSASYEQYFGPGTRLTVT.

The CDR3 DNA reads as TGTGCCAGCAGCGTAGTTGGTAGCGGGAGGGGAGAGACCCAGTACTTC. Translation: CASSVVGSGRGETQYF. V is TRBV9 and J is TRBJ2-5; 11 bases are a match to TRBD2. CDR3 length equals 16 residues. Germline V CDR1 and CDR2: SGDLS, YYNGEE. Trimming cost V 0 bases and J 4 bases; bases outside gene matches: 5.

CDR3 in amino acids: CASSQSGRAGQQNIQYF. In nucleotides, the CDR3 is TGCGCCAGCAGCCAATCGGGGAGGGCCGGGCAACAAAACATTCAGTACTTC. The rearrangement uses TRBV4-1 and TRBJ2-4; 7 bases map to TRBD2. With V trimmed by 2 bases and J by 5 bases, 12 bases remained unmatched. The CDR3 has 17 residues. The germline gives CDR1 MGHRA, CDR2 YSYEKL.

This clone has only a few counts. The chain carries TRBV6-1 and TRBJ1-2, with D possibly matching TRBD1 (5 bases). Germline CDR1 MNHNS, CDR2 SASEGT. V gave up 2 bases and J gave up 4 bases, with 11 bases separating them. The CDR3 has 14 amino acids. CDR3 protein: CASSEFGGSYGYTF. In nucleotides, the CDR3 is TGTGCCAGCAGTGAATTCGGGGGGTCCTATGGCTACACCTTC.

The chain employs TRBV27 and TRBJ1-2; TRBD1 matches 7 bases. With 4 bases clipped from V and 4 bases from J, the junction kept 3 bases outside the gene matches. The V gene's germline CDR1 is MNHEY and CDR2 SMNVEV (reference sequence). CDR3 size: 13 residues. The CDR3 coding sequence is TGTGCCAGCAGTTCCTGGGACAGCTATGGCTACACCTTC. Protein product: CASSSWDSYGYTF.

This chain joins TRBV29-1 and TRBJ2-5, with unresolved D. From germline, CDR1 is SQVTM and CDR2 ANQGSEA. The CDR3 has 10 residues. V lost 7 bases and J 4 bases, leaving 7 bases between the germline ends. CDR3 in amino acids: CSALLETQYF. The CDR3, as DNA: TGCAGCGCGCTCCTAGAGACCCAGTACTTC. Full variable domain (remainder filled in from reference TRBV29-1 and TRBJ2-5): SAVISQKPSRDICQRGTSLTIQCQVDSQVTMMFWYRQQPGQSLTLIATANQGSEATYESGFVIDKFPISRPNLTFSTLTVSNMSPEDSSIYLCSALLETQYFGPGTRLLVL.

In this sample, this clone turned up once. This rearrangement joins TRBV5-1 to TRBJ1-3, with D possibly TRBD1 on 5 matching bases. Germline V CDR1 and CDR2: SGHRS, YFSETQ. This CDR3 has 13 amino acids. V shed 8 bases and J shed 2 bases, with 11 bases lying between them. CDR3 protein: CASNDSPGNTIYF. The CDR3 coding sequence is TGCGCCAGTAACGACAGCCCTGGAAACACCATATATTTT.

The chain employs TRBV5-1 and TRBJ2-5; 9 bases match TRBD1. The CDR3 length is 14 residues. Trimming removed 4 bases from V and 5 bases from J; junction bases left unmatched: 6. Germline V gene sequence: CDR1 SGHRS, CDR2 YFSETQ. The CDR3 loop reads CASSTGTGRETQYF. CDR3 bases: TGCGCCAGCAGCACCGGGACAGGGAGGGAGACCCAGTACTTC.

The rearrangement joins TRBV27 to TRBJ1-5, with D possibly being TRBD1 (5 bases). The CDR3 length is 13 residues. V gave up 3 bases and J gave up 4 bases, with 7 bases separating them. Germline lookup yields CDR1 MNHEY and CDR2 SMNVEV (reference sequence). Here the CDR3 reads CASSFDRNQPQHF. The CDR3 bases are TGTGCCAGCAGTTTCGACAGAAATCAGCCCCAGCATTTT.

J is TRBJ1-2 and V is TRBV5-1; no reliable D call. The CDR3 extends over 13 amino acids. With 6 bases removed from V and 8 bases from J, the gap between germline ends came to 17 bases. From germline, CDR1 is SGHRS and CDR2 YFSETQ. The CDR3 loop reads CASTNDPAGGYTF. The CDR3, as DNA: TGCGCCAGCACCAACGACCCAGCGGGGGGCTACACCTTC.

CDR3 sequence reads: CASSFKGGPNEQYF. Here the CDR3 DNA reads TGTGCCAGCAGCTTTAAGGGAGGGCCGAATGAGCAGTACTTC. The chain combines TRBV7-2 with TRBJ2-7; 7 bases line up with TRBD2. J gave up 7 bases and V 3 bases, and 9 bases lay outside the gene matches. In germline, CDR1 is SGHTA, CDR2 FQGNSA. This CDR3 is built from 14 residues.

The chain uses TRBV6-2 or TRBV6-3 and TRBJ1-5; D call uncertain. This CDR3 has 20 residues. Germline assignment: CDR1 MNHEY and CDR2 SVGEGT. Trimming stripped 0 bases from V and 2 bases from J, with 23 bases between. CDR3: CASSYSMKEGGGFGNQPQHF. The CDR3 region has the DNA TGTGCCAGCAGTTACTCGATGAAGGAGGGCGGAGGGTTTGGCAATCAGCCCCAGCATTTT.

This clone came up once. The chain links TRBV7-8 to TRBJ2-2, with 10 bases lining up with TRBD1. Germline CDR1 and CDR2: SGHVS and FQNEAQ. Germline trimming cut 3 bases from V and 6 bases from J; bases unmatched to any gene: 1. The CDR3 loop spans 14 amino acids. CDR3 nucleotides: TGTGCCAGCAGCTTCGGACAGGGGGCCGGGGAGCTGTTTTTT. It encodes CASSFGQGAGELFF. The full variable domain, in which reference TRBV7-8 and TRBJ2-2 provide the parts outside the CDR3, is GAGVSQSPRYKVAKRGQDVALRCDPISGHVSLFWYQQALGQGPEFLTYFQNEAQLDKSGLPSDRFFAERPEGSVSTLKIQRTQQEDSAVYLCASSFGQGAGELFFGEGSRLTVL.

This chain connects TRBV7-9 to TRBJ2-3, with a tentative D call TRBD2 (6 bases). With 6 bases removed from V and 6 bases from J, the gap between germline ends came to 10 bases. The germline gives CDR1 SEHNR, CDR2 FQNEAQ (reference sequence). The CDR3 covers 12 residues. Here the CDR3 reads CASRWGDDTQYF. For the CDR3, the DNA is TGTGCCAGCAGGTGGGGGGACGATACGCAGTATTTT.

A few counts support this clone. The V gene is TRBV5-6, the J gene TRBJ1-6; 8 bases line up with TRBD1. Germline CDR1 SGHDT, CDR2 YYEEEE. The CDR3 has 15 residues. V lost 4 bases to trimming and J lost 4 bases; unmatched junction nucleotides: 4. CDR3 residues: CASSKGQGYNSPLHF. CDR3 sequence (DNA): TGTGCCAGCAGCAAAGGACAGGGTTATAATTCACCCCTCCACTTT.

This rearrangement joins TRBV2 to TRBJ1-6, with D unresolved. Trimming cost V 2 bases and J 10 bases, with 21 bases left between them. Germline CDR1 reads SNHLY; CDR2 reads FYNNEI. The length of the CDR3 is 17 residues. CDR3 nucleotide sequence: TGTGCCAGCAGTGAACTAGCAGAGGGCGGCGGCGGATCACCCCTCCACTTT. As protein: CASSELAEGGGGSPLHF.